This T cell receptor (beta chain) was sequenced for a study of T cell responses to AZD1222 COVID-19 vaccine. Study results and caveats: Spike was spanned by vaccine-associated CD4 TCRs, with dominance at 160-218 and 743-854. Clonal diversity was possibly underestimated; the donors were predominantly white British and more often female. The reported proportion of spike-specific TCRs targeting unmutated variant regions was nearly half.

Investigators merged groups given second doses at roughly 4 or roughly 12 weeks. CDR1 is SQVTM and CDR2 is ANQGSEA in the germline V gene. V dropped 7 bases and J dropped 3 bases, with 16 bases sitting between them. The CDR3 covers 13 residues. Remarks on this clone: What it binds is unknown.

The table came from immunoSEQ multiplex PCR; TCRdb's copy has only in-frame clones and leaves some out. The sample has over 150,000 clones, about nine tenths seen once. The TCR was taken from an adult who received the AZD1222 COVID-19 vaccine. V usage is TRBV29-1 and J usage is TRBJ2-7; D remains unclear. The sequenced sample was peripheral blood, obtained 28 days after the second AZD1222 dose. CDR3 DNA sequence: TGCAGCGCCCGTGACACGGAGAACTACGAGCAGTACTTC. Amino acid sequence: CSARDTENYEQYF.